The 24 T cell receptor beta chains below were found in one sample sequenced in a study of T cell responses to AZD1222 COVID-19 vaccine. Libraries were prepared by immunoSEQ multiplex PCR; TCRdb keeps only in-frame clonotypes and omits some of them. The sample records 46,000 or so clones, around 91% being singletons. Material: peripheral blood, obtained 28 days after the second AZD1222 dose. All receptors derive from an adult who received the AZD1222 COVID-19 vaccine.

This clone was detected only a few times. The V call is TRBV4-1, the J call TRBJ2-1; TRBD2 aligns across 7 bases. The J segment lost 9 bases and the V segment lost 2 bases, leaving 13 bases of the junction unmatched. The CDR3 is 16 amino acids. Germline lookup yields CDR1 MGHRA and CDR2 YSYEKL. The CDR3 nucleotides read TGCGCCAGCAGCCAACCCCCGGGACTATCTATGGGTGAGCAGTTCTTC. This codes for CASSQPPGLSMGEQFF.

The genes are TRBV11-2 and TRBJ1-1, with 7 bases fitting TRBD1. This CDR3 contains 13 residues. V lost 6 bases to trimming and J lost 0 bases; unmatched junction nucleotides: 1. In germline, CDR1 is SGHAT, CDR2 FQNNGV. CDR3 sequence (DNA): TGTGCCAGCAGGGGACAGATGAACACTGAAGCTTTCTTT. Translation gives CASRGQMNTEAFF.

This sequence joins TRBV23-1 and TRBJ1-2; weak D call: TRBD1 (5 bases). TRBV23-1 is an ORF, with its function uncertain. V lost 0 bases and J lost 6, with 8 bases in between. There are 13 residues in the CDR3. The CDR3 region has the DNA TGCGCCAGCAGTCAATCGTTGGGGGATGGCTACACCTTC. Its protein product is CASSQSLGDGYTF.

The V gene is TRBV6-1, the J gene TRBJ2-2; D not resolved. CDR1 and CDR2 from the germline V gene are MNHNS and SASEGT. Trimming stripped 3 bases from V and 4 bases from J, with 9 bases between. The CDR3 has 14 residues. CDR3 amino acids: CASSDSHFTGELFF. DNA of the CDR3: TGTGCCAGCAGTGACAGCCATTTCACCGGGGAGCTGTTTTTT.

This chain connects TRBV4-2 to TRBJ2-7, with a weak D call TRBD2 (6 bases). V lost 4 bases and J lost 10, with 17 bases in between. Looked up from germline, CDR1 is LGHNA and CDR2 is YNFKEQ. The CDR3 runs 13 residues. The CDR3 sequence: CASSRFGGDKQYF. CDR3 nucleotides: TGTGCCAGCAGCCGATTCGGGGGAGACAAACAGTACTTC.

This chain links TRBV7-9 with TRBJ1-4, with no clear D. Trimming left V 3 bases short and J 3 bases short, with 8 bases between. The length of the CDR3 is 14 residues. CDR1 and CDR2 (germline): SEHNR, FQNEAQ (reference sequence). The CDR3 reads CASSLATANEKLFF. The CDR3 coding sequence is TGTGCCAGCAGCTTGGCTACGGCTAATGAAAAACTGTTTTTT.

CDR3 protein: CASSEDNSGYGYTF. CDR3 in DNA: TGTGCCAGCAGTGAGGACAACAGCGGCTATGGCTACACCTTC. This rearrangement joins TRBV25-1 to TRBJ1-2; TRBD1 might be the D (5 bases). Germline V CDR1 and CDR2: MGHDK, SYGVNS. The CDR3 is 14 amino acids. The V and J ends lost 3 bases and 4 bases respectively, with 12 bases between them.

The V gene is TRBV27, the J gene TRBJ1-5; no reliable D call. The CDR3 extends over 15 amino acids. Germline values: CDR1 MNHEY, CDR2 SMNVEV (reference sequence). Deletions cut 5 bases from V and 3 bases from J, with 14 bases between. CDR3 nucleotide sequence: TGTGCCAGCAGTATTCCGCGGGCTCACAATCAGCCCCAGCATTTT. Amino acid sequence: CASSIPRAHNQPQHF.

The CDR3 coding sequence is TGTGCCAGTAGTATAGATCCGGGGGTTGCCTATAATTCACCCCTCCACTTT. The encoded protein is CASSIDPGVAYNSPLHF. V gene TRBV19 combines with J gene TRBJ1-6, with D possibly being TRBD1 (5 bases). The V end lost 0 bases, the J end lost 2 bases, and 11 bases lay between the germline ends. Germline loops: CDR1 LNHDA, CDR2 SQIVND (reference sequence). The CDR3 sequence is 17 residues long.

This clone was counted once. The gene calls are TRBV4-2 and TRBJ2-7; 7 nucleotides line up with TRBD2. J was trimmed by 7 bases and V by 5 bases; bases with no gene match: 8. This CDR3 contains 13 residues. Germline loops: CDR1 LGHNA, CDR2 YNFKEQ. The CDR3 loop reads CASSSRLAGEQYF. The DNA of the CDR3 is TGTGCCAGCAGCTCCCGACTAGCTGGGGAGCAGTACTTC.

The chain combines TRBV27 with TRBJ2-7, with D perhaps TRBD2 (6 bases). The CDR3 is 13 amino acids. Germline V gene sequence: CDR1 MNHEY, CDR2 SMNVEV (reference sequence). V lost 8 bases to trimming and J lost 3 bases, with 14 bases between them. CDR3 in amino acids: CASQIVGGYEQYF. For the CDR3, the DNA is TGTGCCAGCCAAATCGTCGGGGGCTACGAGCAGTACTTC.

This chain joins TRBV6-4 and TRBJ2-3; the D is unclear. In germline, CDR1 is MRHNA, CDR2 SNTAGT. V lost 2 bases and J 6 bases, leaving 12 bases between the germline ends. This CDR3 is 14 amino acids long. This CDR3 reads CASSDEAGVDTQYF. CDR3 bases: TGTGCCAGCAGTGACGAGGCCGGTGTGGATACGCAGTATTTT.

The genes are TRBV9 and TRBJ1-6; 8 bases are shared with TRBD1. The CDR3 is made up of 16 amino acids. Germline CDR1 SGDLS, CDR2 YYNGEE. J gave up 5 bases and V 3 bases, and 7 bases lay outside the gene matches. Here the CDR3 DNA reads TGTGCCAGCAGCGCTGACAGGGGTAGGAATAATTCACCCCTCCACTTT. Translated: CASSADRGRNNSPLHF.

CDR3 region: CASEREDQETQYF. As DNA, the CDR3 is TGTGCCAGCGAAAGAGAAGACCAAGAGACCCAGTACTTC. V and J are TRBV2 and TRBJ2-5, with unresolved D. V dropped 8 bases and J dropped 0 bases, with 10 bases sitting between them. In germline, CDR1 is SNHLY, CDR2 FYNNEI. CDR3 length: 13 residues. Based on the CDR3 plus reference TRBV2 and TRBJ2-5, the full variable domain is EPEVTQTPSHQVTQMGQEVILRCVPISNHLYFYWYRQILGQKVEFLVSFYNNEISEKSEIFDDQFSVERPDGSNFTLKIRSTKLEDSAMYFCASEREDQETQYFGPGTRLLVL.

This chain joins TRBV30 and TRBJ1-4; no reliable D call. V dropped 1 base and J dropped 0 bases, with 6 bases sitting between them. The CDR3 sequence is 14 residues long. Germline CDR1 and CDR2: GTSNPN and SVGIG (reference sequence). The CDR3 spells CAWSGTATNEKLFF. The DNA for the CDR3 is TGTGCCTGGAGTGGAACAGCAACTAATGAAAAACTGTTTTTT.

This clone appeared a few times. The chain uses TRBV6-1 and TRBJ1-2; D is perhaps TRBD1 (6 bases). This CDR3 has 17 amino acids. V lost 2 bases and J 1 base, leaving 17 bases between the germline ends. Germline V gene lookup returns CDR1 MNHNS and CDR2 SASEGT. The CDR3, as DNA: TGTGCCAGCAGTGAATTAACAGGGACTAACTTTAACTATGGCTACACCTTC. It yields the protein CASSELTGTNFNYGYTF.

This chain uses TRBV9 with TRBJ1-1, with D perhaps TRBD1 (6 bases). V gave up 3 bases and J gave up 4 bases, with 13 bases separating them. In germline, CDR1 is SGDLS, CDR2 YYNGEE. The CDR3 has 14 residues. The CDR3 nucleotides read TGTGCCAGCAGCGCCAAGGGGGTCTCCACTGAAGCTTTCTTT. Amino acid sequence: CASSAKGVSTEAFF. Filled out from reference TRBV9 and TRBJ1-1, the complete variable domain reads DSGVTQTPKHLITATGQRVTLRCSPRSGDLSVYWYQQSLDQGLQFLIQYYNGEERAKGNILERFSAQQFPDLHSELNLSSLELGDSALYFCASSAKGVSTEAFFGQGTRLTVV.

The genes are TRBV13 and TRBJ2-7; D remains unclear. Trimming cost V 4 bases and J 0 bases, with 13 bases left between them. CDR1 and CDR2 from the germline V gene are PRHDT and FYEKMQ (reference sequence). The CDR3 contains 15 residues. The CDR3 nucleotides read TGTGCCAGCAGCTCCGGCGGTAAGGGCTCCTACGAGCAGTACTTC. Its translation is CASSSGGKGSYEQYF.

This chain joins TRBV6-5 and TRBJ2-3; 9 nucleotides line up with TRBD2. Germline CDR1 and CDR2: MNHEY and SVGAGI. The CDR3 is 15 amino acids. The V and J ends lost 2 bases and 6 bases, in that order; junction bases with no gene match: 6. CDR3: CASSYGGGARDTQYF. The CDR3 nucleotides are TGTGCCAGCAGTTACGGCGGGGGGGCTCGGGATACGCAGTATTTT.

V gene TRBV6-5 combines with J gene TRBJ1-1; D gene uncertain. The length of the CDR3 is 12 residues. V was clipped by 7 bases and J by 1 base, with 7 bases between them. The germline V gene encodes CDR1 MNHEY and CDR2 SVGAGI. The CDR3, as DNA: TGTGCCAGCACGGGATCGAACACTGAAGCTTTCTTT. Translation gives CASTGSNTEAFF.

The chain recombines TRBV4-3 with TRBJ1-2, with D maybe TRBD1 (6 bases). The CDR3 has 15 residues. Trimming stripped 0 bases from V and 6 bases from J, with 14 bases between. Germline CDR1 is LGHNA and CDR2 is YSLEER. CDR3 nucleotides: TGCGCCAGCAGCCAAGAAGGGGGGTTACTAGATGGCTACACCTTC. Translated: CASSQEGGLLDGYTF.

V is TRBV5-1 and J is TRBJ2-1; D might be TRBD2 (5 bases). CDR3 length: 16 amino acids. V was cut by 0 bases and J by 8 bases, with 18 bases left in between. Per germline, CDR1 SGHRS and CDR2 YFSETQ. This CDR3 is CASSLEASHPTDEQFF. DNA of the CDR3: TGCGCCAGCAGCTTGGAGGCTAGCCATCCAACCGATGAGCAGTTCTTC.

This clone has just one count. The chain recombines TRBV12-3 or TRBV12-4 with TRBJ1-4; D unresolved. The CDR3 consists of 12 residues. The V and J ends lost 6 bases and 7 bases respectively, with 9 bases between them. For the CDR3, the DNA is TGTGCCAGCAGCTTAAGAGCTGAAAAACTGTTTTTT. This translates into CASSLRAEKLFF.

The rearrangement uses TRBV7-2 and TRBJ2-7; the match to TRBD2 covers 9 bases. The ends lost 5 bases at V and 1 base at J; junction bases unmatched: 9. There are 16 residues in the CDR3. The germline V gene has CDR1 SGHTA and CDR2 FQGNSA. As DNA, the CDR3 is TGTGCCAGCAGCCCAAGAGCCAGCGGGGGGTCCTACGAGCAGTACTTC. As protein: CASSPRASGGSYEQYF.